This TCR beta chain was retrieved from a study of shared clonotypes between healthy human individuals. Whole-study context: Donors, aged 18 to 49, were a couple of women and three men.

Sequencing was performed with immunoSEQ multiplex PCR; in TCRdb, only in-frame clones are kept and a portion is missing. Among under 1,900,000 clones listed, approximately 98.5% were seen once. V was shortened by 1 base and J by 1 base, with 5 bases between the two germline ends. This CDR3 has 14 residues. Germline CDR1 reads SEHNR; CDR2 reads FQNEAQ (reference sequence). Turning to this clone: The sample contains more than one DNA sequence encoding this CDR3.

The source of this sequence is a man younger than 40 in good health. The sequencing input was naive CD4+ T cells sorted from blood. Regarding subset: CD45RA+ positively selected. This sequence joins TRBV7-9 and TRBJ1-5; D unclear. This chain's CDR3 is CASSLDLSNQPQHF. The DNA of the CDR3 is TGTGCCAGCAGCTTAGACCTGAGCAATCAGCCCCAGCATTTT.